Following are 9 T cell receptor beta chains from one sample sequenced in a study of graft-versus-host responses after intestinal transplantation. The antigens these receptors bind are not known. This table comes from immunoSEQ multiplex PCR, and its TCRdb copy is limited to in-frame clones, with some not included. The sample has roughly 120,000 clones, less than 95% seen once. The sample in question was unstimulated CD4+ T cells sorted from spleen or lymph node cells, obtained before intestinal transplant. The receptors here all came from a human donor who received an intestinal transplant.

The rearrangement links TRBV5-5 to TRBJ1-5; possibly TRBD1 for D (6 bases). The germline CDR1 and CDR2 sequences are SGHKS and YYEKEE (reference sequence). V gave up 2 bases and J gave up 3 bases, with 15 bases separating them. The CDR3 loop spans 16 amino acids. CDR3 sequence (DNA): TGTGCCAGCAGCTTAGTCACAGGGAATACCAATCAGCCCCAGCATTTT. Its protein product is CASSLVTGNTNQPQHF.

The J gene is TRBJ1-1, the V gene TRBV5-1; D gene ambiguous. V was pared by 6 bases and J by 3 bases, with 18 bases between. The CDR3 length is 15 residues. CDR1 is SGHRS and CDR2 is YFSETQ in the germline V gene. CDR3 residues: CASTLLAAVDTEAFF. The CDR3, as DNA: TGCGCCAGCACGCTCCTGGCGGCCGTGGACACTGAAGCTTTCTTT.

The chain joins TRBV27 to TRBJ2-6; D is ambiguous. Looked up from germline, CDR1 is MNHEY and CDR2 is SMNVEV (reference sequence). CDR3 size: 14 residues. Trimming removed 4 bases from V and 1 base from J, with 5 bases in between. The CDR3 here is CASSSVSGANVLTF. CDR3 nucleotides: TGTGCCAGCAGTTCCGTGTCTGGGGCCAACGTCCTGACTTTC.

The gene calls are TRBV4-1 and TRBJ2-3; 10 bases match TRBD1. The CDR3 totals 16 residues. CDR1 MGHRA and CDR2 YSYEKL come from the germline V gene. J gave up 5 bases and V 3 bases, and 8 bases lay outside the gene matches. CDR3 loop: CASSHPGTGAGDTQYF. For the CDR3, the DNA is TGCGCCAGCAGCCACCCCGGGACAGGGGCAGGAGATACGCAGTATTTT.

The chain joins TRBV28 to TRBJ2-2; D not resolved. The CDR3 runs to 13 residues. Deletions cut 3 bases from V and 1 base from J, with 3 bases between. Germline V lookup: CDR1 MDHEN, CDR2 SYDVKM. The CDR3 DNA sequence: TGTGCCAGCAGTTTTCGGAACACCGGGGAGCTGTTTTTT. Translation: CASSFRNTGELFF. Combining the CDR3 with reference TRBV28 and TRBJ2-2 gives the whole variable domain DVKVTQSSRYLVKRTGEKVFLECVQDMDHENMFWYRQDPGLGLRLIYFSYDVKMKEKGDIPEGYSVSREKKERFSLILESASTNQTSMYLCASSFRNTGELFFGEGSRLTVL.

The chain employs TRBV7-8 and TRBJ1-2, with TRBD1 matching over 9 bases. CDR1 SGHVS and CDR2 FQNEAQ come from the germline V gene. The J segment lost 8 bases and the V segment lost 3 bases, leaving 4 bases of the junction unmatched. The CDR3 spans 13 residues. CDR3 residues: CASSFTGGWGYTF. In DNA, the CDR3 is TGTGCCAGCAGCTTTACAGGGGGCTGGGGCTACACCTTC.

CDR3 amino acids: CASSFSIAGLAKNIQYF. CDR3 DNA sequence: TGTGCCAGCAGCTTTTCTATAGCGGGCCTAGCCAAAAACATTCAGTACTTC. The chain employs TRBV13 and TRBJ2-4; TRBD2 aligns across 7 bases. J was trimmed by 0 bases and V by 3 bases; bases with no gene match: 8. Germline values: CDR1 PRHDT, CDR2 FYEKMQ (reference sequence). There are 17 residues in the CDR3.

This chain's CDR3 is CASSPRQALGIKAYEQYF. The CDR3 DNA is TGTGCCAGCAGCCCACGACAGGCGCTTGGGATAAAGGCCTACGAGCAGTACTTC. The V call is TRBV11-2, the J call TRBJ2-7; D possibly corresponds to TRBD1 (6 bases). The CDR3 has 18 residues. V lost 5 bases and J lost 2, with 25 bases in between. The germline V gene has CDR1 SGHAT and CDR2 FQNNGV.

The V call is TRBV29-1, the J call TRBJ2-7; 10 bases line up with TRBD1. CDR3 size: 12 residues. The V gene end was trimmed by 7 bases and the J gene end by 4 bases; junction bases not matched to a gene: 4. Germline CDR1 and CDR2: SQVTM and ANQGSEA. In DNA form, the CDR3 reads TGCAGCGCAGGACAGGGGGTTTACGAGCAGTACTTC. Its protein is CSAGQGVYEQYF.